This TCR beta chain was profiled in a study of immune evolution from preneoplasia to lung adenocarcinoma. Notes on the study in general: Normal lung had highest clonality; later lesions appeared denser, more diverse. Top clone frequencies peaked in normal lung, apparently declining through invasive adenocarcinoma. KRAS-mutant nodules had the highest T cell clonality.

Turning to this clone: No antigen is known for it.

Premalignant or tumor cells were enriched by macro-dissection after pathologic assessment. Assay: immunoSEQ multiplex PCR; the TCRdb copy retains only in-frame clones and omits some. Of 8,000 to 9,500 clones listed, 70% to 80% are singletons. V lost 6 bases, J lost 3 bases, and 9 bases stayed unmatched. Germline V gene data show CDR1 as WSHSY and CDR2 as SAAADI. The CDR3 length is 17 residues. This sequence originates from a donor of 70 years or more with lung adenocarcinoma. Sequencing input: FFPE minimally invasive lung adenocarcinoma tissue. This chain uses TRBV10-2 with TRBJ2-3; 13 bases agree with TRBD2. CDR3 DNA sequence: TGCGCCAGCAGCGGGACTAGCGGGATATTAAGGACAGATACGCAGTATTTT. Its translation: CASSGTSGILRTDTQYF.